These T cell receptor beta chains were read from a single sample in a study of T cell responses to AZD1222 COVID-19 vaccine. Method: immunoSEQ multiplex PCR; TCRdb's copy keeps in-frame clones and lacks some. The table includes approximately 150,000 clones, just over 90% detected once. The sample in question was peripheral blood, obtained 28 days after the second AZD1222 dose. Receptor source: an adult who received the AZD1222 COVID-19 vaccine. CDR3s include the opening cysteine and the closing phenylalanine or tryptophan. A D gene is named only where the DNA matches it firmly. Size tells how often a clone was seen (once, few, many) or the class of an expanded clone, and some rows leave it out.

CDR3nt: TGTGCCAGCAGTTCAACAGCGGGAGGGCAGGTCTATGAGCAGTTCTTC
CDR3aa: CASSSTAGGQVYEQFF
j_gene: TRBJ2-1
v_gene: TRBV28
abundance: NA
d_gene: TRBD2

CDR3nt: TGTGCCAGCAGTTACTCTGGGACAACCTACGAGCAGTACTTC
CDR3aa: CASSYSGTTYEQYF
j_gene: TRBJ2-7
v_gene: TRBV6-2/TRBV6-3
abundance: once
d_gene: NA

CDR3nt: TGTGCCAGCAGCTTTTGGAGCACAGATACGCAGTATTTT
CDR3aa: CASSFWSTDTQYF
j_gene: TRBJ2-3
v_gene: TRBV5-5
abundance: NA
d_gene: NA

CDR3nt: TGTGCCACCAGTGCCACCCTATCCACTGAAGCTTTCTTT
CDR3aa: CATSATLSTEAFF
j_gene: TRBJ1-1
v_gene: TRBV24-1
abundance: NA
d_gene: NA

CDR3nt: TGTGCCAGCAGCGCCTTCTATCCCAACACTGAAGCTTTCTTT
CDR3aa: CASSAFYPNTEAFF
j_gene: TRBJ1-1
v_gene: TRBV2
abundance: NA
d_gene: NA

CDR3nt: TGTGCCAGTAGTATATCTGCTGGGGCCTACGAGCAGTACTTC
CDR3aa: CASSISAGAYEQYF
j_gene: TRBJ2-7
v_gene: TRBV19
abundance: NA
d_gene: NA

CDR3nt: TGTGCCAGTAGTATTCAGGGGGCGCGAGGCACTGAAGCTTTCTTT
CDR3aa: CASSIQGARGTEAFF
j_gene: TRBJ1-1
v_gene: TRBV19
abundance: NA
d_gene: TRBD1

CDR3nt: TGTGCCAGTAGTATCGGGGCCAGCGGGGGGACCGATACGCAGTATTTT
CDR3aa: CASSIGASGGTDTQYF
j_gene: TRBJ2-3
v_gene: TRBV19
abundance: NA
d_gene: TRBD2

CDR3nt: TGTGCCAGCAGCTTAGTAAGCGGGGGTCCCGCGAGAATAACCGGGGAGCTGTTTTTT
CDR3aa: CASSLVSGGPARITGELFF
j_gene: TRBJ2-2
v_gene: TRBV7-8
abundance: NA
d_gene: TRBD2

CDR3nt: TGTGCCAGCAGCGCGACGACAGCAACAAATGAAAAACTGTTTTTT
CDR3aa: CASSATTATNEKLFF
j_gene: TRBJ1-4
v_gene: TRBV9
abundance: many
d_gene: NA

CDR3nt: TGTGCCAGTAGTAGCGGTGGGGGGGGCGATGAAAAACTGTTTTTT
CDR3aa: CASSSGGGGDEKLFF
j_gene: TRBJ1-4
v_gene: TRBV19
abundance: NA
d_gene: NA

CDR3nt: TGTGCCAGCAGCTCTTCAAGGGAGAACACTGAAGCTTTCTTT
CDR3aa: CASSSSRENTEAFF
j_gene: TRBJ1-1
v_gene: TRBV9
abundance: NA
d_gene: NA

CDR3nt: TGTGCCAGCAGCTTATACATAGGAACTAATGAAAAACTGTTTTTT
CDR3aa: CASSLYIGTNEKLFF
j_gene: TRBJ1-4
v_gene: TRBV7-9
abundance: NA
d_gene: NA

CDR3nt: TGTGCCAGCAGTCCCAATACCGGGACAGGGTGGGAGACCCAGTACTTC
CDR3aa: CASSPNTGTGWETQYF
j_gene: TRBJ2-5
v_gene: TRBV28
abundance: NA
d_gene: TRBD1

CDR3nt: TGTGCCAGCAGCTCCTCCGTTGGTCAGCCCCAGCATTTT
CDR3aa: CASSSSVGQPQHF
j_gene: TRBJ1-5
v_gene: TRBV7-2
abundance: NA
d_gene: NA

CDR3nt: TGTGCTAGTGCCCTGACGGGAACCTACGAGCAGTACTTC
CDR3aa: CASALTGTYEQYF
j_gene: TRBJ2-7
v_gene: TRBV12-5
abundance: NA
d_gene: NA

CDR3nt: TGTGCCAGCAGCGCACAGGGGGGGAACACTGAAGCTTTCTTT
CDR3aa: CASSAQGGNTEAFF
j_gene: TRBJ1-1
v_gene: TRBV7-2
abundance: NA
d_gene: TRBD1

CDR3nt: TGTGCCAGCAGTCCCCGACAGGGGTTCGCGTGGGAAGGCGGCAATGAGCAGTTCTTC
CDR3aa: CASSPRQGFAWEGGNEQFF
j_gene: TRBJ2-1
v_gene: TRBV27
abundance: NA
d_gene: TRBD1

CDR3nt: TGTGCCAGCAGTCTCGGGACGGGCACAGATACGCAGTATTTT
CDR3aa: CASSLGTGTDTQYF
j_gene: TRBJ2-3
v_gene: TRBV6-5
abundance: NA
d_gene: NA

CDR3nt: TGTGCCAGCTCACTAGGCAAAGAGACCCAGTACTTC
CDR3aa: CASSLGKETQYF
j_gene: TRBJ2-5
v_gene: TRBV18
abundance: NA
d_gene: NA

CDR3nt: TGTGCCAGCTCACCAAAACAAGGGAGCAATCAGCCCCAGCATTTT
CDR3aa: CASSPKQGSNQPQHF
j_gene: TRBJ1-5
v_gene: TRBV18
abundance: NA
d_gene: NA

CDR3nt: TGTGCCATCAGAGTTTCATTCTCCGGGACAATAGACACAGATACGCAGTATTTT
CDR3aa: CAIRVSFSGTIDTDTQYF
j_gene: TRBJ2-3
v_gene: TRBV10-3
abundance: NA
d_gene: NA

CDR3nt: TGTGCCAGCAGCGCAGGGGGGACTGAAGCTTTCTTT
CDR3aa: CASSAGGTEAFF
j_gene: TRBJ1-1
v_gene: TRBV9
abundance: NA
d_gene: TRBD1

CDR3nt: TGTGCCAGCGCACTGGGACTAGCGGGGGGGCCCAGTTCCTACGAGCAGTACTTC
CDR3aa: CASALGLAGGPSSYEQYF
j_gene: TRBJ2-7
v_gene: TRBV7-8
abundance: NA
d_gene: TRBD2

CDR3nt: TGTGCCAGCAGTCCCGGACAGGGGACAACCCAGTACTTC
CDR3aa: CASSPGQGTTQYF
j_gene: TRBJ2-5
v_gene: TRBV27
abundance: once
d_gene: TRBD1

CDR3nt: TGTGCCAGCAGCCCAAATCAAGGGCCAGAGACCCAGTACTTC
CDR3aa: CASSPNQGPETQYF
j_gene: TRBJ2-5
v_gene: TRBV5-4
abundance: once
d_gene: NA

CDR3nt: TGTGCCAGCTCACCATTAGCTACAGGGGCAAGCTCTGGGGCCAACGTCCTGACTTTC
CDR3aa: CASSPLATGASSGANVLTF
j_gene: TRBJ2-6
v_gene: TRBV18
abundance: NA
d_gene: TRBD1

CDR3nt: TGCGCCAGCAGCTTGGTTCGCAGTTCGAACACTGAAGCTTTCTTT
CDR3aa: CASSLVRSSNTEAFF
j_gene: TRBJ1-1
v_gene: TRBV5-1
abundance: NA
d_gene: NA

CDR3nt: TGTGCCAGCAGCCCGACCGGACTAGCGGGAGGGAGAAGCTCCTACAATGAGCAGTTCTTC
CDR3aa: CASSPTGLAGGRSSYNEQFF
j_gene: TRBJ2-1
v_gene: TRBV4-2
abundance: NA
d_gene: TRBD2

CDR3nt: TGTGCCAGCAGGCCCGGGACTAGCGGGAGGGCCGCCTACGAGCAGTACTTC
CDR3aa: CASRPGTSGRAAYEQYF
j_gene: TRBJ2-7
v_gene: TRBV28
abundance: NA
d_gene: TRBD2

CDR3nt: TGTGCCAGCAGCTTAGCCCCTTCGGGCGGAGCTAACTATGGCTACACCTTC
CDR3aa: CASSLAPSGGANYGYTF
j_gene: TRBJ1-2
v_gene: TRBV7-6
abundance: NA
d_gene: NA

CDR3nt: TGTGCCAGCAGCCAACCCCGGGCCCCTGCGTACAATGAGCAGTTCTTC
CDR3aa: CASSQPRAPAYNEQFF
j_gene: TRBJ2-1
v_gene: TRBV3-1/TRBV3-2
abundance: NA
d_gene: NA

CDR3nt: TGCGCCAGCAGCTTGGGGGCGGCAGCGACCTACGAGCAGTACTTC
CDR3aa: CASSLGAAATYEQYF
j_gene: TRBJ2-7
v_gene: TRBV5-1
abundance: NA
d_gene: NA

CDR3nt: TGTGCCAGCAGCATAAACCGGGACAGGGTGGGTAACATGAACACTGAAGCTTTCTTT
CDR3aa: CASSINRDRVGNMNTEAFF
j_gene: TRBJ1-1
v_gene: TRBV7-8
abundance: NA
d_gene: TRBD1

CDR3nt: TGCGCCAGCAGCTTAGGAACTAGCGGGGGACCAAACATTCAGTACTTC
CDR3aa: CASSLGTSGGPNIQYF
j_gene: TRBJ2-4
v_gene: TRBV5-1
abundance: NA
d_gene: TRBD2

CDR3nt: TGTGCCAGCAGCTCGAAGACCCGGGATCTGAATTACGAGCAGTACTTC
CDR3aa: CASSSKTRDLNYEQYF
j_gene: TRBJ2-7
v_gene: TRBV27
abundance: NA
d_gene: NA

CDR3nt: TGTGCCAGCAGTTTATCGGGCGGGAGGGCCGGTGAGCAGTACTTC
CDR3aa: CASSLSGGRAGEQYF
j_gene: TRBJ2-7
v_gene: TRBV27
abundance: NA
d_gene: TRBD2

CDR3nt: TGCGCCAGCAGCACCGGGACAGTCCAAGAGACCCAGTACTTC
CDR3aa: CASSTGTVQETQYF
j_gene: TRBJ2-5
v_gene: TRBV5-1
abundance: NA
d_gene: TRBD1

CDR3nt: TGTGCCAGCAGCCGGGAAGGGACAACGATTAACACTGAAGCTTTCTTT
CDR3aa: CASSREGTTINTEAFF
j_gene: TRBJ1-1
v_gene: TRBV5-5
abundance: NA
d_gene: NA

CDR3nt: TGTGCCACCAGCAGAGGACAGGAATACAATCAGCCCCAGCATTTT
CDR3aa: CATSRGQEYNQPQHF
j_gene: TRBJ1-5
v_gene: TRBV15
abundance: NA
d_gene: NA

CDR3nt: TGTGCCACCCTACTTACTAGCGGGGAATACTCCTACAATGAGCAGTTCTTC
CDR3aa: CATLLTSGEYSYNEQFF
j_gene: TRBJ2-1
v_gene: TRBV13
abundance: NA
d_gene: TRBD2

CDR3nt: TGTGCCAGCAGCTCCCTGCCGGTGAAGAATGGCAATCAGCCCCAGCATTTT
CDR3aa: CASSSLPVKNGNQPQHF
j_gene: TRBJ1-5
v_gene: TRBV3-1/TRBV3-2
abundance: NA
d_gene: NA

CDR3nt: TGCGCCAGCAGCTTGGTGACGGGGTTCAACTATGGCTACACCTTC
CDR3aa: CASSLVTGFNYGYTF
j_gene: TRBJ1-2
v_gene: TRBV5-1
abundance: once
d_gene: NA

CDR3nt: TGTGCCAGCAGCCAACGACAGCAAGAGACCCAGTACTTC
CDR3aa: CASSQRQQETQYF
j_gene: TRBJ2-5
v_gene: TRBV7-2
abundance: NA
d_gene: NA

CDR3nt: TGTGCCAGCAGCCAACCGAACGCTAACTATGGCTACACCTTC
CDR3aa: CASSQPNANYGYTF
j_gene: TRBJ1-2
v_gene: TRBV7-8
abundance: NA
d_gene: NA

CDR3nt: TGTGCCAGCAGCGCGAACGGACAGGGAGCCCCTTCGGGGCAGTACTTC
CDR3aa: CASSANGQGAPSGQYF
j_gene: TRBJ2-7
v_gene: TRBV5-6
abundance: once
d_gene: TRBD1

CDR3nt: TGTGCCAGCAGCTCAGGTAGTTGGGAGCAGTACTTC
CDR3aa: CASSSGSWEQYF
j_gene: TRBJ2-7
v_gene: TRBV3-1/TRBV3-2
abundance: once
d_gene: NA

CDR3nt: TGCGCCAGCAGTGATGCAGGGAACACCGGGGAGCTGTTTTTT
CDR3aa: CASSDAGNTGELFF
j_gene: TRBJ2-2
v_gene: TRBV10-1
abundance: NA
d_gene: NA

CDR3nt: TGTGCCAGCAGGGAGGGGGCGCATAGACTGTTTTTT
CDR3aa: CASREGAHRLFF
j_gene: TRBJ1-4
v_gene: TRBV12-3/TRBV12-4
abundance: once
d_gene: TRBD1

CDR3nt: TGCGCCAGCAGTATACAGGGGGATGTTTCACCCCTCCACTTT
CDR3aa: CASSIQGDVSPLHF
j_gene: TRBJ1-6
v_gene: TRBV5-1
abundance: few
d_gene: TRBD1

CDR3nt: TGTGCCAGCAGCCCCCGTGGGGCTCCATCGGGGGAGCAGTTCTTC
CDR3aa: CASSPRGAPSGEQFF
j_gene: TRBJ2-1
v_gene: TRBV11-3
abundance: NA
d_gene: NA

CDR3nt: TGTGCCAGCAGCTTACAGGGGCTTATGGCTAATTCACCCCTCCACTTT
CDR3aa: CASSLQGLMANSPLHF
j_gene: TRBJ1-6
v_gene: TRBV7-8
abundance: NA
d_gene: NA

CDR3nt: TGCGCCAGCAGCGGCGGGTCACTTCTGGGAGGAAACACCATATATTTT
CDR3aa: CASSGGSLLGGNTIYF
j_gene: TRBJ1-3
v_gene: TRBV5-1
abundance: NA
d_gene: NA